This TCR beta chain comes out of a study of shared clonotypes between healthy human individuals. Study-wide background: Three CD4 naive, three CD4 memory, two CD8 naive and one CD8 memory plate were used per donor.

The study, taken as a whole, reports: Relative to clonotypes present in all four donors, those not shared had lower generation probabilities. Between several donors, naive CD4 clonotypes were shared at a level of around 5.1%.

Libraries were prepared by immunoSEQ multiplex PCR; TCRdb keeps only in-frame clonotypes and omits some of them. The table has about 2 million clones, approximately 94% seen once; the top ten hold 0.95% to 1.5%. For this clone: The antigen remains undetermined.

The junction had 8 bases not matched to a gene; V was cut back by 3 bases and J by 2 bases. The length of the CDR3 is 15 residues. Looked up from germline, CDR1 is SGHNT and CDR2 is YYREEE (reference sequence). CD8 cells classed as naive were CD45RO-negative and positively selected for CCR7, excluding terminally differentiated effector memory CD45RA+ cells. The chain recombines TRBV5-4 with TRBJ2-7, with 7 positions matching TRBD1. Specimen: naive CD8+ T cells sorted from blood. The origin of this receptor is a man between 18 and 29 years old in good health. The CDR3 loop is CASSSTGTEAYEQYF. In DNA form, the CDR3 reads TGTGCCAGCAGCTCGACCGGGACAGAAGCCTACGAGCAGTACTTC.